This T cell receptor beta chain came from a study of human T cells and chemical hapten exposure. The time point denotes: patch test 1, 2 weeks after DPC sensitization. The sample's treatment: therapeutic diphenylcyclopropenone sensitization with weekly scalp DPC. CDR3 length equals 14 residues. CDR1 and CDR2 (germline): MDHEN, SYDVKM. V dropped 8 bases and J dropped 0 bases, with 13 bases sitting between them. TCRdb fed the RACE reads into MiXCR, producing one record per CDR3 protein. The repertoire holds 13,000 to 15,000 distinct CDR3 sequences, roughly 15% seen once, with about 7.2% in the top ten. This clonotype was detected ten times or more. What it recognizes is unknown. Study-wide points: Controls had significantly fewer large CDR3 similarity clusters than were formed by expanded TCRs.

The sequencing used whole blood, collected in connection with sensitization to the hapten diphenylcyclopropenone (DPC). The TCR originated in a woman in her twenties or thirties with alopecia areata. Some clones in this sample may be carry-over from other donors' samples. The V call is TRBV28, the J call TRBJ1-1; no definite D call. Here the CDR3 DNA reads TGTGCCAGCTGCCCAGGAGCCTTGAACACTGAAGCTTTCTTT. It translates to CASCPGALNTEAFF.